The 27 T cell receptor beta chains below all came from one sample that was sequenced in a study of T-cell memory formation after mild COVID-19. TCRdb redid the calling of the 5' RACE reads with MiXCR, one entry per CDR3 protein. This table has roughly 15,000 distinct CDR3 sequences, around 25% appearing once. Source material: PBMCs or a T cell subset sorted from them (not recorded which). Receptors originate from a young man who had mild COVID-19 (a few samples of this study predate the infection). Cell type and time point are not known.

The genes are TRBV12-3 or TRBV12-4 and TRBJ2-1; D remains ambiguous. Trimming took off 2 bases at V and 4 bases at J, with 3 bases between the two ends. This CDR3 comprises 12 residues. CDR3 in amino acids: CASSLKYNEQFF. In nucleotides, the CDR3 is TGTGCCAGCAGTTTAAAGTACAATGAGCAGTTCTTC.

This clonotype was seen repeatedly, ten times or more. V usage is TRBV27 and J usage is TRBJ2-3; no reliable D call. The V gene's germline CDR1 is MNHEY and CDR2 SMNVEV (reference sequence). Between the trimmed V and J ends, which lost 5 bases and 1 base, there was a span of 7 bases. CDR3 size: 13 residues. Here the CDR3 DNA reads TGTGCCAGCAGTGGCCGCGGCACAGATACGCAGTATTTT. It specifies CASSGRGTDTQYF.

In its sample, this clonotype was seen a few times. The genes are TRBV9 and TRBJ2-1; 14 bases are a match to TRBD2. The V and J ends lost 4 bases and 8 bases, in that order; junction bases with no gene match: 5. The CDR3 extends over 15 amino acids. Looked up from germline, CDR1 is SGDLS and CDR2 is YYNGEE. CDR3 protein: CASSRPGLAGDEQFF. In DNA, the CDR3 is TGTGCCAGCAGCCGACCGGGACTAGCGGGGGATGAGCAGTTCTTC. The complete variable domain, with remaining parts taken from reference TRBV9 and TRBJ2-1, reads DSGVTQTPKHLITATGQRVTLRCSPRSGDLSVYWYQQSLDQGLQFLIQYYNGEERAKGNILERFSAQQFPDLHSELNLSSLELGDSALYFCASSRPGLAGDEQFFGPGTRLTVL.

In this sample, this clonotype turned up a few times. The chain uses TRBV4-1 and TRBJ2-7, with 8 bases lining up with TRBD1. Germline assignment: CDR1 MGHRA and CDR2 YSYEKL. Trimming removed 0 bases from V and 4 bases from J; junction bases left unmatched: 14. This CDR3 comprises 18 residues. The CDR3 is CASSQDLLRWTGTYEQYF. The CDR3 bases are TGCGCCAGCAGCCAAGATCTCCTGCGTTGGACAGGGACGTACGAGCAGTACTTC.

This clonotype was seen more than once but under ten times. The chain employs TRBV7-9 and TRBJ1-1, with D unclear. Trimming took 5 bases from V and 7 from J, leaving 23 bases between them. Germline V gene sequence: CDR1 SEHNR, CDR2 FQNEAQ (reference sequence). The CDR3 has 16 amino acids. In nucleotides, the CDR3 is TGTGCCAGCAGCCCGCGTGGATTCCCACGGAGCATTGAAGCTTTCTTT. This codes for CASSPRGFPRSIEAFF.

The chain has TRBV27 and TRBJ1-6; unclear D gene. This CDR3 has 15 amino acids. V lost 0 bases and J lost 8, with 11 bases in between. Germline values: CDR1 MNHEY, CDR2 SMNVEV (reference sequence). CDR3 loop: CASSLSIAGDSPLHF. The DNA of the CDR3 is TGTGCCAGCAGTTTATCGATTGCCGGTGATTCACCCCTCCACTTT.

This clonotype was counted ten times or more. This sequence joins TRBV27 and TRBJ2-1, with D uncertain. Germline-derived CDR1 and CDR2 are MNHEY and SMNVEV (reference sequence). CDR3 length: 11 amino acids. V lost 5 bases to trimming and J lost 8 bases, with 7 bases between them. The CDR3 DNA reads TGTGCCAGCAGTATGAACTATGAGCAGTTCTTC. This gives the protein CASSMNYEQFF.

This clonotype was seen many times. This chain connects TRBV6-1 to TRBJ2-3; D is unclear. This CDR3 region has 14 residues. The V end was cut by 3 bases, the J end by 1 base, with 8 bases between. CDR1 is MNHNS, CDR2 SASEGT, per germline. For the CDR3, the DNA is TGTGCCAGCAGTGACGAGGTGGGCACAGATACGCAGTATTTT. This encodes CASSDEVGTDTQYF.

In this sample, this clonotype turned up many times. CDR3 loop: CASSFPGLGETQYF. The DNA of the CDR3 is TGTGCCAGCAGCTTTCCGGGACTAGGAGAGACCCAGTACTTC. The chain links TRBV7-9 to TRBJ2-5; 8 bases are a match to TRBD2. Per the germline V gene, CDR1 is SEHNR and CDR2 is FQNEAQ (reference sequence). Unmatched junction bases numbered 4, after V lost 3 bases and J lost 4 bases. This CDR3 contains 14 residues.

J is TRBJ1-2 and V is TRBV4-3; D unresolved. Trimming took off 0 bases at V and 0 bases at J, with 11 bases between the two ends. The CDR3 extends over 16 amino acids. Germline CDR1 reads LGHNA; CDR2 reads YSLEER. The CDR3 loop reads CASSQDWTDPNYGYTF. CDR3 coding DNA: TGCGCCAGCAGCCAAGATTGGACGGACCCTAACTATGGCTACACCTTC.

For the CDR3, the DNA is TGTGCCAGCAGCCAAGCCCAGGGGGCGAATGAGCAGTTCTTC. Protein: CASSQAQGANEQFF. The chain is built from TRBV3-1 and TRBJ2-1; 8 bases fit TRBD1. This CDR3 region has 14 residues. With 1 base clipped from V and 7 bases from J, the junction kept 3 bases outside the gene matches. Germline V gene data show CDR1 as LGHDT and CDR2 as YNNKEL (reference sequence).

This clonotype was found many times. V is TRBV20-1 and J is TRBJ1-5, with a possible D match to TRBD1 (5 bases). V lost 1 base and J lost 1, with 14 bases in between. The CDR3 loop spans 16 amino acids. Germline V gene lookup returns CDR1 DFQATT and CDR2 SNEGSKA (reference sequence). The CDR3: CSARGPQALSNQPQHF. The CDR3 bases are TGCAGTGCTAGAGGCCCACAGGCGCTCAGCAATCAGCCCCAGCATTTT.

This clonotype was found a few times. The rearrangement links TRBV4-3 to TRBJ1-2; the D is unclear. With 4 bases removed from V and 4 bases from J, the gap between germline ends came to 22 bases. CDR3 length: 17 residues. The germline V gene has CDR1 LGHNA and CDR2 YSLEER. This CDR3 reads CASSPERTVNLRYGYTF. CDR3 DNA sequence: TGCGCCAGCAGCCCCGAGCGGACTGTTAATTTACGCTATGGCTACACCTTC.

The table lists this clonotype with many counts. The chain combines TRBV5-1 with TRBJ2-2; possible D gene TRBD1, 5 bases. This CDR3 contains 17 residues. Germline lookup yields CDR1 SGHRS and CDR2 YFSETQ. Trimming left V 0 bases short and J 1 base short, with 13 bases between. The CDR3 sequence: CASSLAYRTLNTGELFF. The CDR3 DNA follows: TGCGCCAGCAGCTTGGCATACAGGACACTGAACACCGGGGAGCTGTTTTTT.

In its sample, this clonotype was seen many times. This rearrangement joins TRBV4-2 to TRBJ2-7; 10 positions agree with TRBD2. Germline values: CDR1 LGHNA, CDR2 YNFKEQ. V dropped 4 bases and J dropped 2; count of bases not matched to a gene: 17. The CDR3 consists of 19 residues. The CDR3 DNA sequence: TGTGCCAGCAGCCGCCCTTCCCTCCCAGCGGGGGGGCCCCCCTACGAGCAGTACTTC. Translating it yields CASSRPSLPAGGPPYEQYF.

This clonotype was observed once. V is TRBV24-1 and J is TRBJ2-7; D possibly corresponds to TRBD1 (6 bases). CDR1 KGHDR and CDR2 SFDVKD come from the germline V gene. The V end lost 3 bases, the J end lost 7 bases, and 12 bases lay between the germline ends. The CDR3 is 13 residues long. The DNA of the CDR3 is TGTGCCACCAGTGATCCCAGGACAGTGGAGCAGTACTTC. Its protein product is CATSDPRTVEQYF.

Only a few counts were recorded for this clonotype. This chain joins TRBV9 and TRBJ1-2, with TRBD1 matching over 7 bases. CDR3 size: 18 residues. The germline gives CDR1 SGDLS, CDR2 YYNGEE. The V gene end was trimmed by 0 bases and the J gene end by 1 base; junction bases not matched to a gene: 12. The CDR3 protein is CASSVVPKNRGRNYGYTF. Written as DNA, the CDR3 is TGTGCCAGCAGCGTAGTACCCAAGAACAGGGGTCGTAACTATGGCTACACCTTC.

This clonotype turned up a few times. V is TRBV20-1 and J is TRBJ2-7; D might be TRBD2 (7 bases). CDR1 and CDR2 (germline): DFQATT, SNEGSKA (reference sequence). Trimming took 6 bases from V and 2 from J, leaving 14 bases between them. This CDR3 has 13 amino acids. The CDR3, as DNA: TGCAGTGCCAGGAGGGGGGGCCCCTACGAGCAGTACGTC. Amino acid sequence: CSARRGGPYEQYV.

The V gene is TRBV20-1, the J gene TRBJ1-2; no firm D call. This CDR3 has 13 amino acids. V was cut by 5 bases and J by 7 bases, with 17 bases left in between. Germline CDR1 and CDR2: DFQATT and SNEGSKA (reference sequence). The CDR3 DNA is TGCAGTGCTCGGGCCGGGGTAGAAGGTGGCTACACCTTC. Protein: CSARAGVEGGYTF.

V usage is TRBV12-3 or TRBV12-4 and J usage is TRBJ2-1; 7 bases line up with TRBD2. Trimming cost V 7 bases and J 4 bases; bases outside gene matches: 10. This CDR3 comprises 15 residues. CDR3 region: CASIPPGLGYNEQFF. CDR3 coding DNA: TGTGCCAGCATCCCCCCAGGACTAGGGTACAATGAGCAGTTCTTC.

The chain carries TRBV6-2 or TRBV6-3 and TRBJ1-1; D is undetermined. CDR1 is MNHEY, CDR2 SVGEGT, per germline. The CDR3 extends over 12 amino acids. V dropped 4 bases and J dropped 3 bases, with 6 bases sitting between them. The CDR3 is CASSWAYTEAFF. The CDR3 DNA sequence: TGTGCCAGCAGTTGGGCTTACACTGAAGCTTTCTTT.

Ten or more counts support this clonotype. The J gene is TRBJ1-5, the V gene TRBV4-1, with D uncertain. The length of the CDR3 is 14 residues. V lost 0 bases, J lost 3 bases, and 6 bases lay in between. Looked up from germline, CDR1 is MGHRA and CDR2 is YSYEKL. The CDR3 protein is CASSQESYNQPQHF. The CDR3 nucleotides read TGCGCCAGCAGCCAAGAGAGTTACAATCAGCCCCAGCATTTT.

Ten or more counts support this clonotype. V gene TRBV7-9 combines with J gene TRBJ2-7; 10 bases are shared with TRBD2. V lost 5 bases to trimming and J lost 4 bases; unmatched junction nucleotides: 2. Germline V lookup: CDR1 SEHNR, CDR2 FQNEAQ (reference sequence). There are 13 residues in the CDR3. CDR3 coding DNA: TGTGCCAGCAGCGAGGGACTAGCGTACGAGCAGTACGTC. It yields the protein CASSEGLAYEQYV.

This clonotype has a single count. The CDR3 nucleotides read TGTGCCAGCAGTTACTCGATCTGGAACACTGAAGCTTTCTTT. Its translation: CASSYSIWNTEAFF. The gene calls are TRBV6-5 and TRBJ1-1; D unresolved. Between the trimmed V and J ends, which lost 0 bases and 1 base, there was a span of 6 bases. Germline V gene lookup returns CDR1 MNHEY and CDR2 SVGAGI. This CDR3 spans 14 amino acids.

The sample holds many counts of this clonotype. The gene calls are TRBV30 and TRBJ2-3; D uncertain. Germline loops: CDR1 GTSNPN, CDR2 SVGIG (reference sequence). V was shortened by 2 bases and J by 5 bases, with 11 bases between the two germline ends. CDR3 length: 13 amino acids. The chain's CDR3 is CAWSRGSGDTQYF. The CDR3 DNA reads as TGTGCCTGGAGTCGTGGATCTGGAGATACGCAGTATTTT. Based on the CDR3 plus reference TRBV30 and TRBJ2-3, the full variable domain is SQTIHQWPATLVQPVGSPLSLECTVEGTSNPNLYWYRQAAGRGLQLLFYSVGIGQISSEVPQNLSASRPQDRQFILSSKKLLLSDSGFYLCAWSRGSGDTQYFGPGTRLTVL.

The V gene is TRBV18, the J gene TRBJ2-6, with TRBD1 as a possible D gene (6 bases). The germline gives CDR1 KGHSH, CDR2 LQKENI. V was pared by 4 bases and J by 4 bases, with 17 bases between. The length of the CDR3 is 17 residues. In DNA form, the CDR3 reads TGTGCCAGCTCACTTCCCCAGGGGCTCAGAGGGGCCAACGTCCTGACTTTC. Encoded protein: CASSLPQGLRGANVLTF.

This rearrangement joins TRBV6-1 to TRBJ2-5; TRBD2 aligns across 9 bases. Germline-derived CDR1 and CDR2 are MNHNS and SASEGT. The CDR3 runs 16 residues. Unmatched junction bases numbered 6, after V lost 2 bases and J lost 2 bases. This CDR3 reads CASSEISGGGQETQYF. The DNA of the CDR3 is TGTGCCAGCAGTGAAATTAGCGGGGGAGGACAAGAGACCCAGTACTTC.